This T cell receptor (beta chain) is from a study of metastatic and nonmetastatic thyroid tumors. Study as a whole: Repertoire comparison spanned blood and tumor or nodule tissue of malignant and benign thyroid patients. Study-level findings and limits: In blood and tumor, TCR beta diversity was reportedly significantly higher in malignant thyroid tumors than in benign nodules.

The V gene end was trimmed by 4 bases and the J gene end by 2 bases; junction bases not matched to a gene: 10. The CDR3 spans 18 residues. Germline values: CDR1 LGHNA, CDR2 YNFKEQ. Original methodology: Built for papillary thyroid cancer, a distant-metastasis classifier drew on CDR3 differences across clinicopathological groups. TCRdb re-called clones from the PCR reads using MiXCR. The V and J calls and clone size come from TCRdb's table, not from the authors' own analysis. The sample consists of tens of thousands of clones, about 21% of them appearing once. This clone was observed at least ten times. Its specificity is not known. Thyroid surgery was preceded by no treatment in any patient.

The specimen was blood. The chain combines TRBV4-2 with TRBJ2-2; TRBD1 matches at 10 bases. The clonotype was recovered from a female donor with papillary thyroid cancer or a benign thyroid nodule (not recorded which). Some clones in this sample may be carry-over from other donors' samples. The CDR3 DNA reads TGTGCCAGCAGCCGACACCCCGGGACAGGGGTTAACACCGGGGAGCTGTTTTTT. It yields the protein CASSRHPGTGVNTGELFF.